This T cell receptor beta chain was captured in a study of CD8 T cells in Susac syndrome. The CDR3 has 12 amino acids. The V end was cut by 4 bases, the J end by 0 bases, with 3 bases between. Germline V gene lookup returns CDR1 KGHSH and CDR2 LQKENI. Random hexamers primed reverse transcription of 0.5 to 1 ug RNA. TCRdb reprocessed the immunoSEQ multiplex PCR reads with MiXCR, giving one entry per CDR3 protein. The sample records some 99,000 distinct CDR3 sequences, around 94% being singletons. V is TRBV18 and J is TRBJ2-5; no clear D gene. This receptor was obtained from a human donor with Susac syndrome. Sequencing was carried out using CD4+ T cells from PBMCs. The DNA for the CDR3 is TGTGCCAGCTCACAGTACCAAGAGACCCAGTACTTC. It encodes CASSQYQETQYF.